The table lists the clone carrying this T cell receptor beta chain with a count of one. Which cohort a participant joined came from the clinical history participants gave. Trimming stripped 4 bases from V and 7 bases from J, with 8 bases between. The germline V gene encodes CDR1 SGHAT and CDR2 FQNNGV. CDR3 size: 12 residues. The data derive from a study of blood T cell repertoires in COVID-19. Across the whole study: From T cells, B-cell-depleted T cells, or PBMCs came the material, which was cDNA or gDNA.

Some clones are missing from TCRdb's copy, which holds only in-frame ones; the method was immunoSEQ multiplex PCR. Here the sample spans 470,000 or so clones, 70% to 90% being singletons. What was sequenced was PBMCs or T cells enriched from blood (not recorded which). The sequence was obtained from a woman between 18 and 30 years old with acute COVID-19. This chain links TRBV11-2 with TRBJ2-1, with D perhaps TRBD2 (5 bases). CDR3 coding DNA: TGTGCCAGCAGCTCCGGCGGGAATGAGCAGTTCTTC. Amino acid sequence: CASSSGGNEQFF.